This T cell receptor beta chain was captured in a study of T-cell memory formation after mild COVID-19. Study outcomes and limitations: Contracting clones from day 15 to 85 showed balanced CD4/CD8; later expanders favored CD4+.

The sample holds many counts of this clonotype. Its antigen is undetermined. TCRdb used MiXCR to reprocess the 5' RACE reads, holding one entry per CDR3 protein. The repertoire holds 10,000 to 15,000 distinct CDR3 sequences, about 14% seen once, with around half in the top ten. V trimming: 5 bases; J trimming: 7 bases; junction bases outside the gene matches: 10. Germline V gene data show CDR1 as SGHTA and CDR2 as FQGNSA. CDR3 length: 16 residues. This clonotype was sampled from a young man who had mild COVID-19 (a few samples of this study predate the infection). Cell type and time point are not known. This sequence joins TRBV7-2 and TRBJ1-6; 8 bases are a match to TRBD1. Input material: PBMCs or a T cell subset sorted from them (not recorded which). The CDR3 here is CASSIRTGNFNSPLHF. In DNA, the CDR3 is TGTGCCAGCAGCATACGGACAGGGAACTTCAATTCACCCCTCCACTTT. Complete variable domain (other parts from reference TRBV7-2 and TRBJ1-6): GAGVSQSPSNKVTEKGKDVELRCDPISGHTALYWYRQSLGQGLEFLIYFQGNSAPDKSGLPSDRFSAERTGGSVSTLTIQRTQQEDSAVYLCASSIRTGNFNSPLHFGNGTRLTVT.